The source of this TCR beta chain is a study of monozygotic twins with inflammatory bowel disease. Germline V CDR1 and CDR2: KGHSH, LQKENI. The CDR3 contains 16 residues. Turning to this clonotype: The antigen is not known.

Template switching added UMIs carrying a 6-nucleotide sample barcode. TCRdb re-called the 5' RACE reads; every CDR3 protein appears as one record, without DNA. The sample totals 200,000 to 250,000 distinct CDR3 sequences. Study results and limitations: Healthy co-twins, by inverse Simpson, had higher TCRbeta diversity than their siblings with IBD. None of the different T cell subtypes could be distinguished from one another. Varying immunosuppressive regimens may have increased patient repertoire variability.

The receptor comes from a human donor with ulcerative colitis or Crohn's disease, or a healthy co-twin of an affected twin (not recorded which). Sequenced input: blood. This rearrangement joins TRBV18 to TRBJ2-3; TCRdb gives TRBD1 as the D gene, but with no DNA this cannot be confirmed. This chain's CDR3 is CASSPLSDVQADTQYF.